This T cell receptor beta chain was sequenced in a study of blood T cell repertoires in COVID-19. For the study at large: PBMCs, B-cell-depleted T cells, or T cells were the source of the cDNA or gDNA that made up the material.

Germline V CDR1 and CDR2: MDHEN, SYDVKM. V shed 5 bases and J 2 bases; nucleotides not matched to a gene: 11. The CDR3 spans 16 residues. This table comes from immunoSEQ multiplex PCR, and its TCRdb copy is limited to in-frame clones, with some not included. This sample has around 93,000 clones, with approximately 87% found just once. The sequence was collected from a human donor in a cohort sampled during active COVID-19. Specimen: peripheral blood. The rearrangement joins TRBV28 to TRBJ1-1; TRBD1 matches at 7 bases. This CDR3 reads CASSTYRQGRNTEAFF. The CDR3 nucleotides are TGTGCCAGCAGTACATACCGACAGGGAAGAAACACTGAAGCTTTCTTT.